Each of the 3 T cell receptor beta chains below was sequenced from the same sample in a study of T-cell reconstitution after alpha-beta-depleted transplantation in children. The TCRbeta library incorporated unique molecular identifiers. TCRdb processed the PCR reads anew with MiXCR; each CDR3 protein has one entry. The repertoire holds about a million distinct CDR3 sequences, with about 31% as singletons. The specimen was PBMCs, mostly from graft donor cells, collected 360 days after TCRalphabeta/CD19-depleted stem cell transplant. The receptors shown here come from a boy under two years old who had a stem cell transplant for SCID, so the T cells may come from the graft donor.

This clonotype showed up just a few times. This chain joins TRBV4-2 and TRBJ1-1; D is uncertain. CDR3 length equals 16 residues. With 0 bases removed from V and 9 bases from J, the gap between germline ends came to 20 bases. CDR1 LGHNA and CDR2 YNFKEQ come from the germline V gene. In DNA, the CDR3 is TGTGCCAGCAGCCAAGAACGCGGGATCCTTTATGAAAAAGCTTTCTTT. It codes for CASSQERGILYEKAFF.

This sequence joins TRBV5-1 and TRBJ2-3; no firm D call. Trimming cost V 0 bases and J 6 bases, with 5 bases left between them. The germline gives CDR1 SGHRS, CDR2 YFSETQ. This CDR3 contains 12 residues. The CDR3 sequence is CASSLAFDTQYF. CDR3 nucleotide sequence: TGCGCCAGCAGCTTGGCCTTTGATACGCAGTATTTT.

The chain employs TRBV9 and TRBJ2-2; 7 nucleotides line up with TRBD1. V lost 0 bases, J lost 5 bases, and 7 bases stayed unmatched. Germline V gene sequence: CDR1 SGDLS, CDR2 YYNGEE. This CDR3 region has 16 residues. As DNA, the CDR3 is TGTGCCAGCAGCGTAGAGGGGGCGCGAAGGACCGGGGAGCTGTTTTTT. Protein product: CASSVEGARRTGELFF.